This entry concerns a single TCR beta chain. Which antigen it targets is not known. Within one base of it there is no much larger clone, and no base qualities were kept. Preparation of the library involved the immunoSEQ multiplex PCR assay. To provide template for TCR sequencing, every sample had RNA extracted and reverse transcribed into cDNA. SuperScript III was used for first-strand cDNA synthesis, primed with a 2:1 mix of oligo-dT and random hexamers. A synthetic immune receptor repertoire was used to measure amplification bias, and any remaining bias was corrected computationally. The original methods were these. After raw reads were preprocessed to remove errors, the CDR3 was defined following IMGT conventions as running from the conserved cysteine to phenylalanine. Clonality was calculated as 1 minus Shannon entropy normalized by log2 of the number of productive unique TCRs. Scalp TCRbeta sequences were cross-referenced with sorted blood CD4 and CD8 repertoires so that the CD4 or CD8 identity of scalp clones could be inferred. TCRdb carries this immuneACCESS record with in-frame sequences only. Its versions omit some clonotypes, under half of them owing to an unresolved V gene in the studies checked, with the rest unexplained. For V, J and clone size, that table is used; D and trimming come from the DNA. The sample profile shows more than 95,000 clones; roughly two fifths of them were found once. Around 1.5% of the sample goes to the ten largest clones.

For this chain, trimming is 6 bases at the V end and 8 bases at the J end, and the number of junction bases without a gene match is 8. From the cysteine through the phenylalanine, the CDR3 covers 15 amino acids. Of the read, only the CDR3 DNA is kept; its 45 bases are in frame from base 1. CDR1 and CDR2 are read off the germline V gene as SQVTM and ANQGSEA. Peripheral blood and lesional scalp punch biopsies were obtained from patients with alopecia areata. PBMCs were isolated by density centrifugation and stained for CD3, CD4 and CD8, and CD4+ and CD8+ T cells were sorted on a FACSAria. The data stem from a study of CD8+ T cells in alopecia areata (dated by TCRdb to the late 2010s). For the study in its entirety: Treated patients were enrolled in an open-label pilot trial of oral tofacitinib, 5 to 10 mg twice daily, for moderate-to-severe alopecia areata. Tofacitinib was given for 6 to 18 months, followed by 6 months of follow-up off drug to assess delayed response and recurrence. High-throughput TCRbeta sequencing was used to examine T cell clonal expansion in alopecia areata in both the C3H/HeJ mouse model and human patients. Human TCRbeta sequencing covered scalp tissue and sorted CD4+ and CD8+ peripheral blood T cells from patchy and totalis/universalis alopecia areata patients and healthy controls. Biopsies were taken from tofacitinib-treated patients at baseline and again at 4 and 24 weeks into treatment, and several of those patients also had a later scalp biopsy. Clonality in the scalp was compared among normal scalp (n=4), patchy alopecia areata scalp (n=8), and alopecia totalis/universalis scalp (n=8). RNA was obtained with the PAXgene miRNA kit for fixed scalp, the miRNeasy kit for PBMCs, and the RNeasy kit for mouse skin. TCRbeta CDR3 regions were amplified by immunoSEQ multiplex PCR with 35 Vbeta forward and 13 Jbeta reverse primers.

General study outcomes and caveats: Compared with normal scalp, lesional scalp had higher clonality and more expanded CD8+ clones, particularly in alopecia totalis/universalis, a pattern that suggests antigenic drive. Shared TCR sequences between patients were less evident than in mice, which may be partly attributable to HLA diversity in the patient population. Unlike mouse skin, where gammadelta T cells dominate, normal human skin contains resident alphabeta T cells that get sequenced too, which complicates analysis of the scalp TCR repertoire.

The chain uses TRBV29-1 and TRBJ2-3; 16 bases in the middle match TRBD2. Sequenced: CD4+ T cells sorted from blood. The sequence came from a human donor with alopecia areata. The DNA sequence is as follows: TGCAGCGTCGTGGGACTAGCGGGAGGGCAGGTTACGCAGTATTTT. Translation gives CSVVGLAGGQVTQYF.